The 3 T cell receptor beta chains below come from one sample, sequenced in a study of cytotoxic CD8 clonotypes in ibrutinib-treated CLL. Repertoires were generated with immunoSEQ multiplex PCR, while TCRdb's copy carries only in-frame clones and drops some. Of around 140,000 clones detected, approximately 80% appear once; the ten largest clones hold 7.5% to 9%. The sequencing used PBMCs, collected after 36 months of ibrutinib treatment. These receptors all stem from a human donor with chronic lymphocytic leukemia.

V is TRBV5-6 and J is TRBJ2-2; D gene unclear. This CDR3 spans 14 amino acids. Germline loops: CDR1 SGHDT, CDR2 YYEEEE. Trimming removed 0 bases from V and 1 base from J, with 4 bases in between. In DNA form, the CDR3 reads TGTGCCAGCAGCTTGGCGGTGAACACCGGGGAGCTGTTTTTT. This gives the protein CASSLAVNTGELFF.

The sample holds a few counts of this clone. The chain links TRBV7-2 to TRBJ1-1; D is ambiguous. Germline CDR1 and CDR2: SGHTA and FQGNSA. Between the trimmed V and J ends, which lost 0 bases and 2 bases, there was a span of 7 bases. There are 14 residues in the CDR3. The DNA for the CDR3 is TGTGCCAGCAGCTTAGCGGTAGGAAACACTGAAGCTTTCTTT. It is translated as CASSLAVGNTEAFF.

The chain carries TRBV19 and TRBJ2-5, with 7 bases lining up with TRBD2. The germline CDR1 and CDR2 sequences are LNHDA and SQIVND (reference sequence). The CDR3 contains 16 residues. The V and J ends lost 2 bases and 2 bases, in that order; junction bases with no gene match: 8. The CDR3 DNA reads as TGTGCCAGTAGTATATCCCGGTGGCGGGGGCAAGAGACCCAGTACTTC. Protein product: CASSISRWRGQETQYF.